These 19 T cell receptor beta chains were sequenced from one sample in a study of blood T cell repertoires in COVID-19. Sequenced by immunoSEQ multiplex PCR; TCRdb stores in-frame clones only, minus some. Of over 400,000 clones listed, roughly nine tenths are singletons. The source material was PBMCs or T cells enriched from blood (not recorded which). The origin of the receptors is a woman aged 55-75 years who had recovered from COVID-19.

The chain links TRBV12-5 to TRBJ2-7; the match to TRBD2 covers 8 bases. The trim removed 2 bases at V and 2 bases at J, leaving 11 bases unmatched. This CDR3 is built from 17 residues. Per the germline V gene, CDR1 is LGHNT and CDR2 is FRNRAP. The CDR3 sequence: CASGLTYSGTLTYEQYV. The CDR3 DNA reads TGTGCTAGTGGTTTGACTTATAGCGGGACCCTCACCTACGAGCAGTACGTC.

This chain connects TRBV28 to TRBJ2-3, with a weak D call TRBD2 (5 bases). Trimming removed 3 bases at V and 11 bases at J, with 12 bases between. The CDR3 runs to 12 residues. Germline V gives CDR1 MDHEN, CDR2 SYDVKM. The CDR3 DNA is TGTGCCAGCAGTTTGAACAGCGGAATGCAGTATTTT. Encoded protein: CASSLNSGMQYF.

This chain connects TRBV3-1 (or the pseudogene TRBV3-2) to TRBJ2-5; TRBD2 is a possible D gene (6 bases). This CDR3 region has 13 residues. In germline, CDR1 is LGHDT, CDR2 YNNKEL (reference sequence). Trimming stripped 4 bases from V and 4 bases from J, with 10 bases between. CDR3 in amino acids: CASSRWGGETQYF. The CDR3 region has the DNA TGTGCCAGCAGCCGGTGGGGAGGAGAGACCCAGTACTTC.

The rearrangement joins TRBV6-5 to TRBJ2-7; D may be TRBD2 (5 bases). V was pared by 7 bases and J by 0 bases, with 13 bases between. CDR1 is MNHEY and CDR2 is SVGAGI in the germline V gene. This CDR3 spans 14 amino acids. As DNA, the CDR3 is TGTGCCAGCAAACGAGGGTTAAGCTCCTACGAGCAGTACGTC. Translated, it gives CASKRGLSSYEQYV.

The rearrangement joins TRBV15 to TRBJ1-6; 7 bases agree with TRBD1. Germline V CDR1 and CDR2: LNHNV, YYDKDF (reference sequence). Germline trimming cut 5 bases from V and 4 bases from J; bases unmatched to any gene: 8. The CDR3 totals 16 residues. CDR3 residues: CATSPRRQGYNSPLHF. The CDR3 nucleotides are TGTGCCACCAGCCCCAGGAGACAGGGTTATAATTCACCCCTCCACTTT. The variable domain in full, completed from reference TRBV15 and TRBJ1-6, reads DAMVIQNPRYQVTQFGKPVTLSCSQTLNHNVMYWYQQKSSQAPKLLFHYYDKDFNNEADTPDNFQSRRPNTSFCFLDIRSPGLGDTAMYLCATSPRRQGYNSPLHFGNGTRLTVT.

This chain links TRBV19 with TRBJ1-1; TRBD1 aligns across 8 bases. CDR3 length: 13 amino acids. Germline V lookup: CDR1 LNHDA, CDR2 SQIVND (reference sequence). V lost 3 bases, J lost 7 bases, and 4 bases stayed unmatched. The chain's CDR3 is CASSIPGTGEAFF. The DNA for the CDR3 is TGTGCCAGTAGTATCCCCGGGACAGGTGAAGCTTTCTTT.

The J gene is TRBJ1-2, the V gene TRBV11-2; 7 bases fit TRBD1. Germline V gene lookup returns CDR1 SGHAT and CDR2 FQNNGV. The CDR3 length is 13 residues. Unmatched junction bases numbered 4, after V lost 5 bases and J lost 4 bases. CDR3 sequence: CASSLDRIYGYTF. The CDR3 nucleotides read TGTGCCAGCAGCCTGGACAGGATCTATGGCTACACCTTC.

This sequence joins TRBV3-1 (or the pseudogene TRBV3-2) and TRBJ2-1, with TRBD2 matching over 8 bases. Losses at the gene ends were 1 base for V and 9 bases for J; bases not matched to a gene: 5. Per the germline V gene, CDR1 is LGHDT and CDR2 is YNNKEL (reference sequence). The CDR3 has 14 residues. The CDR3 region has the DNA TGTGCCAGCAGCCAAGGACTAGCGCGGGCTGAGCAGTTCTTC. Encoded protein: CASSQGLARAEQFF.

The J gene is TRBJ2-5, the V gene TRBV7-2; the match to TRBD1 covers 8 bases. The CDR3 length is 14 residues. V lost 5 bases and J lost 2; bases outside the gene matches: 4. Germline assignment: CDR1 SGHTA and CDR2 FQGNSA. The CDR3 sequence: CASSEYRGQETQYF. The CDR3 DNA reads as TGTGCCAGCAGCGAATACAGGGGGCAAGAGACCCAGTACTTC.

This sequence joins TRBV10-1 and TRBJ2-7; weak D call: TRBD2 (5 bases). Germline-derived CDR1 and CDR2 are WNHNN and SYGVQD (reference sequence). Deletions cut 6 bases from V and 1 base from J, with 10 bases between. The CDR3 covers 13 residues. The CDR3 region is CASRERGSYEQYF. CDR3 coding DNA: TGCGCCAGCAGGGAGCGAGGGTCCTACGAGCAGTACTTC.

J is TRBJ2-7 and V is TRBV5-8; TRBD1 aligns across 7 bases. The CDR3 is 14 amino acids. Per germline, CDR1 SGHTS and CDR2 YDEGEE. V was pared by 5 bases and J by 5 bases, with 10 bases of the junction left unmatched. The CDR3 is CASRPGQINHEQYF. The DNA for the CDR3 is TGTGCCAGCAGACCGGGACAGATTAACCACGAGCAGTACTTC.

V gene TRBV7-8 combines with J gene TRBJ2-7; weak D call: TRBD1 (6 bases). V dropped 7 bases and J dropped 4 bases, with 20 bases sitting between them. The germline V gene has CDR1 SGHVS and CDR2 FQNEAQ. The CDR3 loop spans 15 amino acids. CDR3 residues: CASTLSPGASYEQYV. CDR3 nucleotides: TGTGCCAGCACTTTATCCCCAGGGGCCTCTTACGAGCAGTACGTC.

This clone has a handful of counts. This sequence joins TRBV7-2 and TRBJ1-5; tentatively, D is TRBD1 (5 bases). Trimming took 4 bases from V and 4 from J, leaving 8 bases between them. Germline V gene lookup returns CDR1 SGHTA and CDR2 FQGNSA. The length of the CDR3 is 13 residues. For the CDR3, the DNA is TGTGCCAGCAGCTGGGGCAGTAATCAGCCCCAGCATTTT. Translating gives CASSWGSNQPQHF.

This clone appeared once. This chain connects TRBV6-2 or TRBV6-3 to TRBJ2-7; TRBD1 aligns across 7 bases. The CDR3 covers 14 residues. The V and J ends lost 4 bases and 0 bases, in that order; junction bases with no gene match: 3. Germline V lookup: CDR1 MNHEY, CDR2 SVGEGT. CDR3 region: CASSSNRGSYEQYF. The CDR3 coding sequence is TGTGCCAGCAGTTCTAACAGGGGCTCCTACGAGCAGTACTTC.

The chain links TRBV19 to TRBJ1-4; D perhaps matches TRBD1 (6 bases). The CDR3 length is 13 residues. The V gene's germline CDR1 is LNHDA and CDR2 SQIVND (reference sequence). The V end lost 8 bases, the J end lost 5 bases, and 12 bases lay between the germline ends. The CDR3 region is CASRDISNEKLFF. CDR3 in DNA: TGTGCCAGTCGGGACATAAGCAATGAAAAACTGTTTTTT.

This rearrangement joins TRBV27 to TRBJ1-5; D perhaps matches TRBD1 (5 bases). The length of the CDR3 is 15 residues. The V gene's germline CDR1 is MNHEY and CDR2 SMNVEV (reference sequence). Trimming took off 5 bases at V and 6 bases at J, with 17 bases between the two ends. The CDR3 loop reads CASSPSGAPTQPQHF. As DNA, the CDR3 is TGTGCCAGCAGTCCGAGCGGGGCCCCCACTCAGCCCCAGCATTTT.

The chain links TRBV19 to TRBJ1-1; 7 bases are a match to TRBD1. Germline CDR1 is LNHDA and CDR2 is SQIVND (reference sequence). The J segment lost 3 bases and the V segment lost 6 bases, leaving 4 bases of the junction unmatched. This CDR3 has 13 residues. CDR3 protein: CASSNDRDTEAFF. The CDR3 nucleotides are TGTGCCAGTAGCAACGACAGGGACACTGAAGCTTTCTTT.

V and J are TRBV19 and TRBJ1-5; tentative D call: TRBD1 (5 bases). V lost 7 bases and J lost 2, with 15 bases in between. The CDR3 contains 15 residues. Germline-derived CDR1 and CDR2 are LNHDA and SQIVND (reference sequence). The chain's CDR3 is CASMAAGLGNQPQHF. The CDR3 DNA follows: TGTGCCAGTATGGCGGCAGGGTTGGGCAATCAGCCCCAGCATTTT.

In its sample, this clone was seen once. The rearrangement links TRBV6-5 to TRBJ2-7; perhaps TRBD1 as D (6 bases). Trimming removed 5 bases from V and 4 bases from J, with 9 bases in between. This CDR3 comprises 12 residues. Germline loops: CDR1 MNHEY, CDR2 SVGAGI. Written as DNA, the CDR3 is TGTGCCAGCAGTCAGGGGTTTTACGAGCAGTACGTC. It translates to CASSQGFYEQYV.